This T cell receptor beta chain was sequenced in a study of T cell responses to AZD1222 COVID-19 vaccine (dated by TCRdb to the early 2020s). Looking at the study overall: AZD1222 recipients given second doses at about 4 weeks or at about 12 weeks were pooled, since spike-specific TCR depth and breadth were not found to differ between the two schedules. A total of about 230 trial participants underwent TCR sequencing, of whom some 210 received two doses of AZD1222 and 26 received two doses of the MenACWY control vaccine. Trial participants were enrolled by age into subgroups of 18-55, 56-69 and 70-plus years, and 148, 28 and 57 TCR-sequenced participants, respectively, were included in these subgroups.

Interpreted using the paper, the time point label stands for: baseline before first vaccination. The vaccinee samples were drawn from two UK trials, COV001 and COV002, one of which was a single-blind randomized controlled phase 2/3 trial testing AZD1222 (ChAdOx1 nCoV-19) in healthy adults. For TCRbeta chain sequencing, PBMC samples from trial participants were taken at day 0 and at day 28 after the second dose. What the authors observed across the whole study: Because no day 14 peak-response samples were available, the repertoires could be characterized only after the peak T cell response. Conclusions about previously exposed vaccinees are limited because only five or six AZD1222 recipients were SARS-CoV-2 seropositive at baseline. CD4 TCRs associated with the vaccine covered the entire spike protein, and the dominant responses were in regions 160-218 and 743-854. After two AZD1222 doses, spike-specific TCR breadth and depth were significantly higher than at day 0 and than in MenACWY recipients. Reportedly, almost half of the unique spike-specific TCRs recognized epitopes lying outside the regions that are mutated in the B.1.351 and B.1.1.7 variants. In the small 56-69-year group, the increase in depth fell short of significance, most likely because of low power. Participants were mostly white British and included more females than males, and it was suggested by the authors that clonal diversity may have been underestimated.

Worth noting for this clone: Its antigen remains unidentified. Within one base of it there is no much larger clone, and no base qualities were kept.

The CDR3 regions of human TCRbeta chains were subjected to immunosequencing. Concerning the study's data processing: Repertoire TCRs were matched against a reference library of SARS-CoV-2-specific TCRs generated with the MIRA antigen-specificity platform. Breadth meant the fraction of unique TCRs that were SARS-CoV-2-associated, whereas depth meant the fraction of total T cells that were SARS-CoV-2-associated. Using the MIRA data, each spike-specific TCR was mapped to the spike region that the TCR reacts to and placed in a CD4 or CD8 class. Log10-transformed breadth and depth values were compared by one-way ANOVA with Sidak's multiple comparisons tests. TCRdb took over this immuneACCESS table, retaining in-frame rearrangements with V and J assigned. Such tables are incomplete; in checked studies, under half of the missing clones stem from an unresolved V gene, and the remainder is unexplained. V, J and clone size reflect that table, while D and trimming were determined from the DNA. The sample includes 110,000 to 150,000 clones, with 88% observed a single time. The top ten hold around 3.5% of the sample.

Based on the germline V gene (reference sequence), the CDR1 and CDR2 sequences are LNHDA and SQIVND. From cysteine to phenylalanine, the CDR3 is 14 amino acids long. Only the CDR3 part of the read is kept: 42 bases, read in frame from the first base. V and J lose 6 bases and 5 bases, and a span of 16 bases separates them. The chain uses TRBV19 and TRBJ1-2; TRBD1 could be the D gene, as 5 bases match. The source was peripheral blood, collected on day 0 of AZD1222 vaccination. The clonotype comes from an adult in good health. The nucleotide sequence reads as follows: TGTGCCAGTAGACGAACTCCCGAGGGGTATGGCTACACCTTC. Its protein product is CASRRTPEGYGYTF.